The 6 T cell receptor beta chains in this list originate from one sample, sequenced in a study of CD8+ T cells in alopecia areata. Specified treatment: oral pan-JAK inhibitor, 5-10 mg twice daily. The sequencing template was cDNA reverse transcribed from extracted RNA. Measured with immunoSEQ multiplex PCR; TCRdb has only the in-frame clones, and not every one. The table records some 170,000 clones, about three fifths of them present only once. This specimen consisted of CD4+ T cells sorted from blood, obtained around week 55, from a patient treated with tofacitinib. The receptor source for this set is a human donor with alopecia areata.

This clone has only one observation. The chain is built from TRBV29-1 and TRBJ2-4; D is undetermined. The germline V gene encodes CDR1 SQVTM and CDR2 ANQGSEA. The CDR3 is 10 residues long. Trimming took off 5 bases at V and 2 bases at J, with 1 base between the two ends. The CDR3 is CSVTKNIQYF. The CDR3 DNA reads TGCAGCGTTACCAAAAACATTCAGTACTTC.

This clone was seen a few times. The V gene is TRBV6-1, the J gene TRBJ2-5; a possible D gene is TRBD2 (6 bases). From germline, CDR1 is MNHNS and CDR2 SASEGT. The CDR3 length is 15 residues. With 6 bases removed from V and 4 bases from J, the gap between germline ends came to 18 bases. The CDR3 is CASRTGTRTTETQYF. The CDR3 nucleotides read TGTGCCAGCAGAACCGGGACTCGCACCACAGAGACCCAGTACTTC.

The chain employs TRBV7-9 and TRBJ1-2; D ambiguous. CDR3 length equals 16 residues. Trimming removed 1 base at V and 5 bases at J, with 17 bases between. Looked up from germline, CDR1 is SEHNR and CDR2 is FQNEAQ (reference sequence). The CDR3 DNA reads TGTGCCAGCAGCTTAGATTACTTGGTATCCGTTTATGGCTACACCTTC. This sequence encodes CASSLDYLVSVYGYTF.

The chain uses TRBV7-9 and TRBJ2-2; the D is unclear. The ends were cut back, 8 bases at V and 10 bases at J, with 17 bases in the middle. In germline, CDR1 is SEHNR, CDR2 FQNEAQ (reference sequence). The CDR3 has 13 amino acids. The CDR3 nucleotides are TGTGCCAGCCGAGCTGGGGTTTCTCAGGAGCTGTTTTTT. The encoded protein is CASRAGVSQELFF.

V usage is TRBV4-2 and J usage is TRBJ1-2, with TRBD1 matching over 7 bases. Germline lookup yields CDR1 LGHNA and CDR2 YNFKEQ. V shed 4 bases and J 9 bases; nucleotides not matched to a gene: 11. CDR3 length: 14 amino acids. Written as DNA, the CDR3 is TGTGCCAGCAGCCCGGGACAGAACGCTTGTTGCTACACCTTC. Its translation: CASSPGQNACCYTF.

This clone was seen just once. The chain combines TRBV5-6 with TRBJ1-1; D remains unclear. CDR1 and CDR2 from the germline V gene are SGHDT and YYEEEE. V was cut by 2 bases and J by 5 bases, with 4 bases left in between. This CDR3 is 11 amino acids long. Here the CDR3 DNA reads TGTGCCAGCAGCTTCAGTACTGAAGCTTTCTTT. Translation: CASSFSTEAFF.